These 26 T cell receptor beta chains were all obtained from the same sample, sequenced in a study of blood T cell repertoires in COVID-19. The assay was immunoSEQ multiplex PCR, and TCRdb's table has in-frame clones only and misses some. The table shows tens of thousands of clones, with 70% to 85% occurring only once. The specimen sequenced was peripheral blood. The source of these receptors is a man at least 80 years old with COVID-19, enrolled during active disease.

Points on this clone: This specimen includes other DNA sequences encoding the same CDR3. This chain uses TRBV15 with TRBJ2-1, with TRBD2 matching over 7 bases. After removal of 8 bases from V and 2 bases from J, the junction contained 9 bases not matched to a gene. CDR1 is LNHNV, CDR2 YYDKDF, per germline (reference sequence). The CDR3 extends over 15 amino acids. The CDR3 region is CATLPSGKAYNEQFF. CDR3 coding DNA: TGTGCCACCCTCCCGAGCGGGAAAGCCTACAATGAGCAGTTCTTC.

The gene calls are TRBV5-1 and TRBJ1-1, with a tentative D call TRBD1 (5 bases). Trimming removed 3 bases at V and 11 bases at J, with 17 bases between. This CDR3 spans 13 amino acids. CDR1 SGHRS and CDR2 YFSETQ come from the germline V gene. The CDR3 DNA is TGCGCCAGCAGCTCCTTCGACAGCCGGCGCGCTTTCTTT. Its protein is CASSSFDSRRAFF.

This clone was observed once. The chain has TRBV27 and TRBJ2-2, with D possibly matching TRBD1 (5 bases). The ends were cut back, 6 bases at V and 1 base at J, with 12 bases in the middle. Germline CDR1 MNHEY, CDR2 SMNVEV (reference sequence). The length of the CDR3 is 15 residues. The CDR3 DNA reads TGTGCCAGCAGGAAGGGGTTCCAGAACACCGGGGAGCTGTTTTTT. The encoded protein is CASRKGFQNTGELFF.

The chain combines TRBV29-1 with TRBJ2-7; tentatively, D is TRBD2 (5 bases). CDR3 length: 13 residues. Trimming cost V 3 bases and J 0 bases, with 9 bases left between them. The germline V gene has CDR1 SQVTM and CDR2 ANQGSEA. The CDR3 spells CSVDFAGSYEQYF. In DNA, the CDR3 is TGCAGCGTTGATTTCGCGGGCTCCTACGAGCAGTACTTC.

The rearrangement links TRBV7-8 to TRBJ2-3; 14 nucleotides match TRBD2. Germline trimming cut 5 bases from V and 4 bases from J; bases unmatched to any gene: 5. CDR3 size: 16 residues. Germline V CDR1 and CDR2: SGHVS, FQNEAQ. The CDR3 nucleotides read TGTGCCAGCAGCGCCCGACTAGCGGGGGGGGCAGATACGCAGTATTTT. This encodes CASSARLAGGADTQYF. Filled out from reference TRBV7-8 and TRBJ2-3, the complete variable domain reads GAGVSQSPRYKVAKRGQDVALRCDPISGHVSLFWYQQALGQGPEFLTYFQNEAQLDKSGLPSDRFFAERPEGSVSTLKIQRTQQEDSAVYLCASSARLAGGADTQYFGPGTRLTVL.

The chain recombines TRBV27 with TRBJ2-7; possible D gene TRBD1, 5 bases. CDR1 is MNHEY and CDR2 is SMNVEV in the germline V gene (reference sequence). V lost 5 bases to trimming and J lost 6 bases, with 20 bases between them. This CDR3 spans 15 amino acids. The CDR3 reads CASSRRQGGPSEQYF. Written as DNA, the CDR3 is TGTGCCAGCAGTCGGCGCCAGGGTGGGCCCTCCGAGCAGTACTTC.

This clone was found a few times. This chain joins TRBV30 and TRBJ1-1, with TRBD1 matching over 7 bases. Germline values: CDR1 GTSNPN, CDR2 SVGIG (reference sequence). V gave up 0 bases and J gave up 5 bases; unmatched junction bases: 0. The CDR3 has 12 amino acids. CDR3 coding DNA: TGTGCCTGGAGTGTACAGGGGACTGAAGCTTTCTTT. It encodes CAWSVQGTEAFF.

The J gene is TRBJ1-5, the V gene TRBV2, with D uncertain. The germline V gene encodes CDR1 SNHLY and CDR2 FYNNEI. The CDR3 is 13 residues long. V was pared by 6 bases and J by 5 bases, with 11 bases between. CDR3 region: CASRRQPHQPQHF. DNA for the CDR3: TGTGCCAGCAGGCGGCAGCCTCATCAGCCCCAGCATTTT.

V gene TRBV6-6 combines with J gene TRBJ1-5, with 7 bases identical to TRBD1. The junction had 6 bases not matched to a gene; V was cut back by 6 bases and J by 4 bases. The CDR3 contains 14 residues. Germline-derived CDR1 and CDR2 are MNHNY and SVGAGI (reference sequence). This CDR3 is CASSIGTDNQPQHF. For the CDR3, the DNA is TGTGCCAGCAGCATCGGGACAGATAATCAGCCCCAGCATTTT.

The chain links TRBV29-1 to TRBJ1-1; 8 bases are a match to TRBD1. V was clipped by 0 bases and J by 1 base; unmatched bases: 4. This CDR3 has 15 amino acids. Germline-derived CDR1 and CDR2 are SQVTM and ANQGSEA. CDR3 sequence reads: CSVEDDRGPNTEAFF. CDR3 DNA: TGCAGCGTTGAAGATGACAGGGGCCCGAACACTGAAGCTTTCTTT.

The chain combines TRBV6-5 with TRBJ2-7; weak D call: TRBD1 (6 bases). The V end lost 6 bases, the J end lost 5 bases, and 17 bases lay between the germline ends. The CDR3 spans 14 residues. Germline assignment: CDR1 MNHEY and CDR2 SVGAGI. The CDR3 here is CASSRGREADEQYF. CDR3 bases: TGTGCCAGCAGCAGGGGCAGGGAAGCCGACGAGCAGTACTTC.

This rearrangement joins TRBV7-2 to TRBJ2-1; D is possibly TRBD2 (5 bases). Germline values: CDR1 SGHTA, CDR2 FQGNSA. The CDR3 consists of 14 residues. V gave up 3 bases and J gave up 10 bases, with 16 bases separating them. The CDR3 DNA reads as TGTGCCAGCAGCTTTGCGGAGTTAAGAGGGGAGCAGTTCTTC. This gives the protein CASSFAELRGEQFF.

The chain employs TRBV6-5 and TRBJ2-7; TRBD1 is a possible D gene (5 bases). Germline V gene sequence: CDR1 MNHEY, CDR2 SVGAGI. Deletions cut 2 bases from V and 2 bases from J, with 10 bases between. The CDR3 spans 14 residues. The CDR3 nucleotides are TGTGCCAGCAGTTACGAAAGGGGCCCCTACGAGCAGTACTTC. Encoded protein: CASSYERGPYEQYF.

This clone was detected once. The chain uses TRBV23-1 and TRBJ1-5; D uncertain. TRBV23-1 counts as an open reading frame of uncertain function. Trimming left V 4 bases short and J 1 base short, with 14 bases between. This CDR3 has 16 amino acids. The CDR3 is CASSRGLRRSNQPQHF. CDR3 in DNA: TGCGCCAGCAGTCGAGGATTAAGGCGGAGCAATCAGCCCCAGCATTTT.

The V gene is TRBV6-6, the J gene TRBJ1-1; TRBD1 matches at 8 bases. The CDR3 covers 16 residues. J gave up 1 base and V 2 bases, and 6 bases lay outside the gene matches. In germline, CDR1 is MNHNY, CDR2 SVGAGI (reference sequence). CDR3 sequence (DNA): TGTGCCAGCAGTTACACCGGGACAGGCAAGAACACTGAAGCTTTCTTT. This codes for CASSYTGTGKNTEAFF.

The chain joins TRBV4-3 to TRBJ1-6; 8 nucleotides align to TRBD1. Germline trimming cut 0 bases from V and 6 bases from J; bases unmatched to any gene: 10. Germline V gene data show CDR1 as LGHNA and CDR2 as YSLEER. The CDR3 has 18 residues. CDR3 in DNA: TGCGCCAGCAGCCAAGAGGCCCTACGACAGGGGCTTAATTCACCCCTCCACTTT. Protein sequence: CASSQEALRQGLNSPLHF.

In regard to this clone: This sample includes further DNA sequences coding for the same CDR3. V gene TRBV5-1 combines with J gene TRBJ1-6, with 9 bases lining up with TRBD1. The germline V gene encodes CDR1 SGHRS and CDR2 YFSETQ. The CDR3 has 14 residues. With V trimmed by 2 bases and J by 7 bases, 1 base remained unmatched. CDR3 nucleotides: TGCGCCAGCAGCTTAGGACAGGGGAATTCACCCCTCCACTTT. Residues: CASSLGQGNSPLHF. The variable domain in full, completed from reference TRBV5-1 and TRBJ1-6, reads KAGVTQTPRYLIKTRGQQVTLSCSPISGHRSVSWYQQTPGQGLQFLFEYFSETQRNKGNFPGRFSGRQFSNSRSEMNVSTLELGDSALYLCASSLGQGNSPLHFGNGTRLTVT.

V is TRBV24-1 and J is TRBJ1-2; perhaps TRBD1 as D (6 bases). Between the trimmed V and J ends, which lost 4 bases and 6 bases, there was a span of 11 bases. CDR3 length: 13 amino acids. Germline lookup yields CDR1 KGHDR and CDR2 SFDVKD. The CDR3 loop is CATSDQGIDGYTF. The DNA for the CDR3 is TGTGCCACCAGTGACCAGGGGATAGATGGCTACACCTTC.

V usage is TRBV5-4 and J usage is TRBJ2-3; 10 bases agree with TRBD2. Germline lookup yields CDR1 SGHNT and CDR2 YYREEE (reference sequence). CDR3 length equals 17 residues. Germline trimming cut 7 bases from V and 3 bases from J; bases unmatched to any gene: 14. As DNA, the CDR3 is TGTGCCAGCTCCCCAGTAGCGGGAGGACTGAATACAGATACGCAGTATTTT. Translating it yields CASSPVAGGLNTDTQYF.

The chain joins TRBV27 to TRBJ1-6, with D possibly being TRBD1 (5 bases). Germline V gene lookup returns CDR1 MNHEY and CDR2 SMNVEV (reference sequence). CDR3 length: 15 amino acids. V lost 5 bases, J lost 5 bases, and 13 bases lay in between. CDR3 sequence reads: CASSPSQGNNSPLHF. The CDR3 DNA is TGTGCCAGCAGTCCCAGCCAGGGAAATAATTCACCCCTCCACTTT.

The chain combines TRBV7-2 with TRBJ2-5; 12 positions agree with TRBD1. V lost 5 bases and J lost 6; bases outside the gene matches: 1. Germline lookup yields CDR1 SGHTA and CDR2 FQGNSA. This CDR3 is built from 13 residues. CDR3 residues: CASSGDRGQTQYF. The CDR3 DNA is TGTGCCAGCAGCGGGGACAGGGGGCAGACCCAGTACTTC.

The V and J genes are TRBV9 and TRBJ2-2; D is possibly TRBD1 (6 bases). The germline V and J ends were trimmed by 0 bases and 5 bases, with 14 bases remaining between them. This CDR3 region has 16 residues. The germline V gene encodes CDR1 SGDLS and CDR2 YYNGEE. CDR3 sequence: CASSVALAGDTGELFF. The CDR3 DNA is TGTGCCAGCAGCGTAGCCCTGGCAGGGGATACCGGGGAGCTGTTTTTT.

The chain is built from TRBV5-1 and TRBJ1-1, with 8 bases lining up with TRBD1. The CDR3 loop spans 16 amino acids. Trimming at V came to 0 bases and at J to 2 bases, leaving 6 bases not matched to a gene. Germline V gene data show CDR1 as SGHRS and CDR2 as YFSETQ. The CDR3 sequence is CASSLVGTGENTEAFF. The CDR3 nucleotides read TGCGCCAGCAGCTTGGTTGGGACAGGAGAAAACACTGAAGCTTTCTTT.

CDR3 sequence reads: CASRGAGVPGELFF. The CDR3 bases are TGCGCCAGCCGGGGAGCGGGAGTCCCCGGGGAGCTGTTTTTT. The chain couples TRBV10-2 to TRBJ2-2; 8 bases align to TRBD2. The CDR3 sequence is 14 residues long. Germline trimming cut 8 bases from V and 6 bases from J; bases unmatched to any gene: 8. Germline V gives CDR1 WSHSY, CDR2 SAAADI.

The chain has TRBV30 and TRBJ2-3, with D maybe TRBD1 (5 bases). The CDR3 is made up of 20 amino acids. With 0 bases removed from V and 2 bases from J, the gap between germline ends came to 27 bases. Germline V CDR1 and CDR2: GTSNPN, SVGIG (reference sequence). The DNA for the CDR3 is TGTGCCTGGAGTGTATTTAGCTCTACGTTCAACAGGAAAGCCACAGATACGCAGTATTTT. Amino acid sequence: CAWSVFSSTFNRKATDTQYF.

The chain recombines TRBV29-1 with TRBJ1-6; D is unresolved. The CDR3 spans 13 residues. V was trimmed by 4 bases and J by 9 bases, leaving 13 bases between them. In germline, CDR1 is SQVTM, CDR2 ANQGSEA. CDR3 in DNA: TGCAGCGTTGGCCGGGGTCCGGGTTCACCCCTCCACTTT. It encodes CSVGRGPGSPLHF.